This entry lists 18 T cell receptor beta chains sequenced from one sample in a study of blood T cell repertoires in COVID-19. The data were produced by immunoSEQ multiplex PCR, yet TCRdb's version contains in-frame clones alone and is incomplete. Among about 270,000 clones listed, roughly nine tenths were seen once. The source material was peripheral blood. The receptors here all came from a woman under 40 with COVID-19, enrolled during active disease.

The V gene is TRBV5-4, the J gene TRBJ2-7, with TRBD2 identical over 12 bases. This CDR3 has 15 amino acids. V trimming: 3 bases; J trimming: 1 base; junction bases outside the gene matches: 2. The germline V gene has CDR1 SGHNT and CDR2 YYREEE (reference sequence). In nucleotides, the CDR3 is TGTGCCAGCAGCTGGACTAGCGGGGTATCCTACGAGCAGTACTTC. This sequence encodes CASSWTSGVSYEQYF.

The CDR3 bases are TGTGCCAGCAGCTTAGCGGGTAATGAAAAACTGTTTTTT. Protein product: CASSLAGNEKLFF. The chain links TRBV5-5 to TRBJ1-4, with no clear D. Germline values: CDR1 SGHKS, CDR2 YYEKEE (reference sequence). The CDR3 is made up of 13 amino acids. Trimming took off 2 bases at V and 4 bases at J, with 6 bases between the two ends.

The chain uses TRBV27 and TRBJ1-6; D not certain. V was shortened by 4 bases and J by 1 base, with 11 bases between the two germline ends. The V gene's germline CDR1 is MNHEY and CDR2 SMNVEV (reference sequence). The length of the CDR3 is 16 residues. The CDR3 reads CASSSNGRSYNSPLHF. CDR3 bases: TGTGCCAGCAGTTCTAACGGGAGATCCTATAATTCACCCCTCCACTTT.

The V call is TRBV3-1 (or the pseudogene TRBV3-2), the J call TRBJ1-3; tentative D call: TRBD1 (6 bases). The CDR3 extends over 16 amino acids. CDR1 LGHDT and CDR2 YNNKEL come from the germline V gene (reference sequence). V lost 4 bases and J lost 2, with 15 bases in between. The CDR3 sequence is CASSLNPGGAGNTIYF. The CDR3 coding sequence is TGTGCCAGCAGCCTAAATCCGGGGGGCGCTGGAAACACCATATATTTT.

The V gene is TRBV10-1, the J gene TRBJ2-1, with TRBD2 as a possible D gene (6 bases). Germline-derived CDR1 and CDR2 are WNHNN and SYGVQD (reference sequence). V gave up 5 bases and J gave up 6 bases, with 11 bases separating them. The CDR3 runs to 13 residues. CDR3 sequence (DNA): TGCGCCAGCAGTTCGGGAGCGACCAATGAGCAGTTCTTC. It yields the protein CASSSGATNEQFF.

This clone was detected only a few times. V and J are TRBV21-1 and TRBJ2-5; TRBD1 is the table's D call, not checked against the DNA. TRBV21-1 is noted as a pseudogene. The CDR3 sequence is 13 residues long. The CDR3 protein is CASSKASQETQYF. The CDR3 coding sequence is TGTGCCAGCAGCAAAGCGTCACAAGAGACCCAGTACTTC.

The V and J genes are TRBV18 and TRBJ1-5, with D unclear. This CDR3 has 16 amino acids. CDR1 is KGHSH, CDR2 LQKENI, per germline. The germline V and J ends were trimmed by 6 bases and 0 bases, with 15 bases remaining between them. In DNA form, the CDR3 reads TGTGCCAGCTCCGCAGGCATAAGGAATAGCAATCAGCCCCAGCATTTT. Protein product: CASSAGIRNSNQPQHF.

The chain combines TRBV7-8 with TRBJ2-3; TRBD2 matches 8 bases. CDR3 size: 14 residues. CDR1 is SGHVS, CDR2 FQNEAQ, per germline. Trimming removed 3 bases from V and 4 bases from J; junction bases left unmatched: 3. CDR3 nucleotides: TGTGCCAGCAGCTTTACGGGGGGGGCAGATACGCAGTATTTT. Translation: CASSFTGGADTQYF.

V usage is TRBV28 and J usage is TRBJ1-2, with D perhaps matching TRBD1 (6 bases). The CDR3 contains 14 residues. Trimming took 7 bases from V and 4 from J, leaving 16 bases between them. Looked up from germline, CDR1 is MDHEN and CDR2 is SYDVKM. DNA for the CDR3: TGTGCCAGCACTACTCCTGAGGGGGTCTATGGCTACACCTTC. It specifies CASTTPEGVYGYTF.

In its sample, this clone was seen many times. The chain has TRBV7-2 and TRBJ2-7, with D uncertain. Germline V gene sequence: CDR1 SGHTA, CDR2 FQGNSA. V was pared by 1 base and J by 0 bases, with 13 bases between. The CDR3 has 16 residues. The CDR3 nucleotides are TGTGCCAGCAGCTTAGTAGGCGGTAGGAGCTCCTACGAGCAGTACTTC. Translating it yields CASSLVGGRSSYEQYF.

The CDR3, as DNA: TGTGCCAGCACCGGGAGACGGCGCGAGCAGTACTTC. Encoded protein: CASTGRRREQYF. The chain has TRBV5-8 and TRBJ2-7; possible D gene TRBD2, 6 bases. The V end lost 6 bases, the J end lost 6 bases, and 13 bases lay between the germline ends. There are 12 residues in the CDR3. Germline V lookup: CDR1 SGHTS, CDR2 YDEGEE.

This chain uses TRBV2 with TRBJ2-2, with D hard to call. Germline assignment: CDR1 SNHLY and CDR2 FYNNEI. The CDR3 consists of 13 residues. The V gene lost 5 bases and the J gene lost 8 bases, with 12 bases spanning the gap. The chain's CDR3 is CASSRFTNGELFF. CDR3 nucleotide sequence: TGTGCCAGCAGTCGATTCACTAATGGGGAGCTGTTTTTT.

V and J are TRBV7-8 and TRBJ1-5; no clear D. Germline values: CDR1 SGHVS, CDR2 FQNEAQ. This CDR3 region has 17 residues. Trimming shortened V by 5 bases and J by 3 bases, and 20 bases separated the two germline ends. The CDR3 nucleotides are TGTGCCAGCAGCCCTCAGACCTTCCAGGCCTACAATCAGCCCCAGCATTTT. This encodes CASSPQTFQAYNQPQHF.

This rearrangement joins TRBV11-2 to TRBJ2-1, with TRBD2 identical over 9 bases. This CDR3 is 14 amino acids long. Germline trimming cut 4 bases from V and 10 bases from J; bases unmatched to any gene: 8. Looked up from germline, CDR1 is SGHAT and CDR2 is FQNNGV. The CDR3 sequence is CASSSAGGPLEQFF. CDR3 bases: TGTGCCAGCAGCTCGGCGGGGGGGCCTCTGGAGCAGTTCTTC.

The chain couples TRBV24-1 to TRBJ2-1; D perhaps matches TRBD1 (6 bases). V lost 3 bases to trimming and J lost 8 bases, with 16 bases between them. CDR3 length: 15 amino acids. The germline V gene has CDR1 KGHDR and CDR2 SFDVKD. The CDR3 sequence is CATSDPLGALDEQFF. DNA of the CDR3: TGTGCCACCAGTGATCCCCTGGGGGCGTTGGATGAGCAGTTCTTC.

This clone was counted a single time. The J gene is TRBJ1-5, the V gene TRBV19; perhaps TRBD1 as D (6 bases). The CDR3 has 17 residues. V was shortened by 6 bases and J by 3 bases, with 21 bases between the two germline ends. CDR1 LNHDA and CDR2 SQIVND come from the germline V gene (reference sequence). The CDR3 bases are TGTGCCAGTAGGCCAACAGGGTTGGACCTTCCCAATCAGCCCCAGCATTTT. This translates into CASRPTGLDLPNQPQHF.

The DNA for the CDR3 is TGTGCCAGCAGTGCCGGGGGGGCTGGGAAGACCCAGTACTTC. It codes for CASSAGGAGKTQYF. The chain joins TRBV2 to TRBJ2-5; 8 nucleotides agree with TRBD2. The CDR3 spans 14 residues. Germline CDR1 and CDR2: SNHLY and FYNNEI. The trim removed 4 bases at V and 6 bases at J, leaving 7 bases unmatched. The variable domain in full, completed from reference TRBV2 and TRBJ2-5, reads EPEVTQTPSHQVTQMGQEVILRCVPISNHLYFYWYRQILGQKVEFLVSFYNNEISEKSEIFDDQFSVERPDGSNFTLKIRSTKLEDSAMYFCASSAGGAGKTQYFGPGTRLLVL.

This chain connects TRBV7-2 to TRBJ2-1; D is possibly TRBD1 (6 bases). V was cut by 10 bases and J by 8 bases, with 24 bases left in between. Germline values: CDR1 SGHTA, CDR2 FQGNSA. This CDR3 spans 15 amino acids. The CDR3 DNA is TGTGCCACCGGCCGTGGGGGCCGGATCTTCGATGAGCAGTTCTTC. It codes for CATGRGGRIFDEQFF.